This entry lists 13 T cell receptor beta chains sequenced from one sample in a study of blood T cells in healthy people across ages. It was with a sample-barcoded 5' primer and a J-beta primer mix that a second PCR of roughly 6 to 12 cycles was run. TCRdb reprocessed the 5' RACE reads via MiXCR and lists one record per CDR3 protein. The table has about 730,000 distinct CDR3 sequences, roughly 45% seen once. Sequenced material: blood. The receptors originated from a woman in her sixties or seventies in good health.

As concerns this clonotype: The junction differs from germline at one of its ends, possibly a read error. The chain uses TRBV25-1 and TRBJ2-1; possibly TRBD2 for D (6 bases). The CDR3 spans 17 residues. Germline assignment: CDR1 MGHDK and CDR2 SYGVNS. CDR3 residues: CASGLSAGLSSYNQQFF. The CDR3 nucleotides are TGTGCCAGCGGATTGAGCGCGGGACTCAGCTCCTACAATCAGCAGTTCTTC.

The rearrangement links TRBV15 to TRBJ2-1, with a weak D call TRBD2 (6 bases). V was clipped by 8 bases and J by 4 bases, with 12 bases between them. This CDR3 spans 13 amino acids. The germline gives CDR1 LNHNV, CDR2 YYDKDF (reference sequence). The CDR3 loop reads CATGRLDYNEQFF. CDR3 DNA sequence: TGTGCCACCGGTCGACTAGATTACAATGAGCAGTTCTTC.

The chain has TRBV10-3 and TRBJ2-7; TRBD2 might be the D (5 bases). CDR3 length: 14 amino acids. CDR1 is ENHRY and CDR2 is SYGVKD in the germline V gene. The V end lost 9 bases, the J end lost 5 bases, and 20 bases lay between the germline ends. The CDR3 DNA is TGTGCCATGAGTCCGCGCAGCCCGGGAAACGAGCAGTACTTC. Translating it yields CAMSPRSPGNEQYF.

This clonotype occurred once. The chain uses TRBV3-1 and TRBJ2-7; 8 bases agree with TRBD2. Germline CDR1 and CDR2: LGHDT and YNNKEL (reference sequence). The V and J ends lost 0 bases and 6 bases, in that order; junction bases with no gene match: 10. This CDR3 contains 16 residues. The CDR3 sequence: CASSQDLGTSSLEQYF. CDR3 in DNA: TGTGCCAGCAGCCAAGATCTTGGGACTAGTAGTCTCGAGCAGTACTTC.

This clonotype was counted ten times or more. This rearrangement joins TRBV4-3 to TRBJ2-1; D is undetermined. CDR3 length equals 13 residues. Germline CDR1 is LGHNA and CDR2 is YSLEER. V lost 2 bases to trimming and J lost 7 bases, with 9 bases between them. CDR3 protein: CASSQSIWNEQFF. The CDR3 bases are TGCGCCAGCAGCCAATCTATTTGGAATGAGCAGTTCTTC.

This chain links TRBV12-3 or TRBV12-4 with TRBJ2-1, with TRBD1 matching over 8 bases. CDR3 size: 13 residues. J lost 5 bases, V lost 7 bases, and 4 bases had no gene match. The CDR3 bases are TGTGCCAGCACCCAGGACAGGGACAATGAGCAGTTCTTC. It is translated as CASTQDRDNEQFF.

This clonotype was counted a few times. V is TRBV7-9 and J is TRBJ2-1; no firm D call. CDR1 is SEHNR, CDR2 FQNEAQ, per germline (reference sequence). The length of the CDR3 is 14 residues. Between the trimmed V and J ends, which lost 6 bases and 7 bases, there was a span of 16 bases. The CDR3 coding sequence is TGTGCCAGCAGTCGCTCTCTACTCGGGAATGAGCAGTTCTTC. As protein: CASSRSLLGNEQFF.

In its sample, this clonotype was seen many times. V usage is TRBV6-2 or TRBV6-3 and J usage is TRBJ2-3; D remains unclear. Per the germline V gene, CDR1 is MNHEY and CDR2 is SVGEGT. CDR3 length equals 14 residues. Trimming left V 0 bases short and J 0 bases short, with 4 bases between. CDR3 sequence (DNA): TGTGCCAGCAGTTACTCGACTAGCACAGATACGCAGTATTTT. It translates to CASSYSTSTDTQYF.

This clonotype was seen only a few times. The DNA of the CDR3 is TGCAGCGCCCCGGAGGGGGAAGGGGGAACCTCCTACAATGAGCAGTTCTTC. Its translation: CSAPEGEGGTSYNEQFF. The rearrangement uses TRBV29-1 and TRBJ2-1; the D call may be TRBD1 or TRBD2 (6 bases each). The length of the CDR3 is 17 residues. V lost 7 bases and J lost 0, with 22 bases in between. Germline values: CDR1 SQVTM, CDR2 ANQGSEA.

The chain couples TRBV12-3 or TRBV12-4 to TRBJ2-1; TRBD2 agrees at 11 bases. The CDR3 length is 17 residues. Losses at the gene ends were 6 bases for V and 0 bases for J; bases not matched to a gene: 7. CDR3 nucleotide sequence: TGTGCCAGCAGGCGTAGCGGGGGGGTCTCCTCCTACAATGAGCAGTTCTTC. Translation: CASRRSGGVSSYNEQFF.

This clonotype was counted a single time. The genes are TRBV6-2 or TRBV6-3 and TRBJ2-4; 7 positions match TRBD1. The J call may be faulty, since TRBJ2-7 better matches the DNA end. In germline, CDR1 is MNHEY, CDR2 SVGEGT. This CDR3 comprises 18 residues. The CDR3 loop reads CASSFQFLLRDSLSEQYF. The CDR3 DNA reads TGTGCCAGCAGCTTCCAGTTTCTCCTTCGGGACAGCTTGAGCGAGCAGTACTTC.

J is TRBJ2-2 and V is TRBV29-1, with TRBD2 as a possible D gene (5 bases). The CDR3 sequence is 14 residues long. V lost 3 bases and J lost 12, with 20 bases in between. Looked up from germline, CDR1 is SQVTM and CDR2 is ANQGSEA. Here the CDR3 DNA reads TGCAGCGTTGATTCTTGGTATCAACCGGGGAAGCTGTTTTTT. Amino acids: CSVDSWYQPGKLFF.

The chain carries TRBV7-9 and TRBJ1-1; D is perhaps TRBD1 (5 bases). CDR1 is SEHNR and CDR2 is FQNEAQ in the germline V gene (reference sequence). V lost 5 bases to trimming and J lost 4 bases, with 17 bases between them. This CDR3 contains 15 residues. For the CDR3, the DNA is TGTGCCAGCAGCCTGTTCCGTGGGAGGGGCACTGAAGCTTTCTTT. It specifies CASSLFRGRGTEAFF. The complete variable domain, with remaining parts taken from reference TRBV7-9 and TRBJ1-1, reads DTGVSQNPRHKITKRGQNVTFRCDPISEHNRLYWYRQTLGQGPEFLTYFQNEAQLEKSRLLSDRFSAERPKGSFSTLEIQRTEQGDSAMYLCASSLFRGRGTEAFFGQGTRLTVV.